Below, 14 T cell receptor beta chains from the same sample are listed, as sequenced in a study of blood T cell repertoires in COVID-19. Profiled with immunoSEQ multiplex PCR; TCRdb holds only in-frame clones, not every one. The data show around 60,000 clones, 83% seen once. Sequences were obtained from peripheral blood. The source is a man aged 50 to 60 with COVID-19, enrolled during active disease.

The genes are TRBV10-3 and TRBJ1-1; possible D gene TRBD1, 6 bases. The germline CDR1 and CDR2 sequences are ENHRY and SYGVKD. There are 13 residues in the CDR3. V lost 10 bases and J 0 bases, leaving 12 bases between the germline ends. CDR3 in amino acids: CATKDRMNTEAFF. CDR3 DNA sequence: TGTGCCACTAAGGACAGAATGAACACTGAAGCTTTCTTT.

The chain couples TRBV30 to TRBJ1-3; 7 bases fit TRBD1. With V trimmed by 0 bases and J by 0 bases, 2 bases remained unmatched. From germline, CDR1 is GTSNPN and CDR2 SVGIG (reference sequence). The CDR3 runs 15 residues. This CDR3 reads CAWSVGGVSGNTIYF. The CDR3 DNA reads TGTGCCTGGAGTGTAGGGGGCGTCTCTGGAAACACCATATATTTT.

This clone came up once. The V gene is TRBV4-1, the J gene TRBJ2-3, with TRBD2 matching 11 bases. CDR3 length: 20 residues. The V segment lost 5 bases and the J segment 4 bases; nucleotides outside the gene matches: 20. Germline lookup yields CDR1 MGHRA and CDR2 YSYEKL. The CDR3 nucleotides read TGCGCCAGCAGCTTTCGAAGTGGACTAGCGGGTCCAAAGGGCGCAGATACGCAGTATTTT. As protein: CASSFRSGLAGPKGADTQYF.

The rearrangement joins TRBV30 to TRBJ2-7; a possible D gene is TRBD2 (5 bases). Germline V CDR1 and CDR2: GTSNPN, SVGIG (reference sequence). Trimming pared 7 bases from V and 3 bases from J, leaving 13 bases between. This CDR3 has 12 amino acids. CDR3 protein: CAFRADNYEQYF. In nucleotides, the CDR3 is TGTGCCTTTAGAGCGGATAACTACGAGCAGTACTTC.

The rearrangement links TRBV19 to TRBJ2-7; TRBD2 matches at 7 bases. V lost 1 base to trimming and J lost 8 bases; unmatched junction nucleotides: 8. The CDR3 contains 14 residues. Germline CDR1 LNHDA, CDR2 SQIVND (reference sequence). The chain's CDR3 is CASSIGGGASQQYF. CDR3 DNA: TGTGCCAGTAGTATAGGGGGAGGGGCATCTCAGCAGTACTTC.

This clone was detected only a few times. CDR3 sequence: CASSAYTSGNADTQYF. Here the CDR3 DNA reads TGTGCCAGTAGTGCCTATACTAGCGGGAACGCAGATACGCAGTATTTT. The rearrangement uses TRBV19 and TRBJ2-3; 10 bases align to TRBD2. J was trimmed by 4 bases and V by 5 bases; bases with no gene match: 9. This CDR3 has 16 residues. CDR1 and CDR2 (germline): LNHDA, SQIVND (reference sequence).

Only a few counts were recorded for this clone. The V and J genes are TRBV6-5 and TRBJ2-7, with TRBD1 identical over 7 bases. Per the germline V gene, CDR1 is MNHEY and CDR2 is SVGAGI. V lost 6 bases and J lost 2; bases outside the gene matches: 10. The CDR3 sequence is 15 residues long. The CDR3 reads CASSPRGDSPYEQYF. Written as DNA, the CDR3 is TGTGCCAGCAGCCCCAGAGGGGACAGTCCCTACGAGCAGTACTTC.

The CDR3, as DNA: TGTGCCAGCAGCCCCGGGACTAGCGGGAGCGTAACAGATACGCAGTATTTT. It encodes CASSPGTSGSVTDTQYF. This chain links TRBV5-8 with TRBJ2-3; 14 bases match TRBD2. Per the germline V gene, CDR1 is SGHTS and CDR2 is YDEGEE. The V gene end was trimmed by 4 bases and the J gene end by 3 bases; junction bases not matched to a gene: 7. The CDR3 has 17 residues.

The chain has TRBV9 and TRBJ2-7; TRBD1 matches at 8 bases. This CDR3 is 15 amino acids long. CDR1 and CDR2 from the germline V gene are SGDLS and YYNGEE. The V gene end was trimmed by 3 bases and the J gene end by 4 bases; junction bases not matched to a gene: 9. The CDR3, as DNA: TGTGCCAGCAGCGCGGCCCCGGGACAGGCTTACGAGCAGTACTTC. This translates into CASSAAPGQAYEQYF.

The V and J genes are TRBV5-1 and TRBJ1-1; 8 bases line up with TRBD1. The CDR3 runs 15 residues. Germline lookup yields CDR1 SGHRS and CDR2 YFSETQ. V trimming: 6 bases; J trimming: 1 base; junction bases outside the gene matches: 8. Here the CDR3 DNA reads TGCGCCAGCACCCTCCGGGGACAGGCGAACACTGAAGCTTTCTTT. Translated, it gives CASTLRGQANTEAFF.

The rearrangement uses TRBV6-5 and TRBJ1-5, with D maybe TRBD1 (5 bases). The CDR3 is made up of 15 amino acids. In germline, CDR1 is MNHEY, CDR2 SVGAGI. Trimming pared 2 bases from V and 2 bases from J, leaving 10 bases between. This CDR3 is CASSYPDIRNQPQHF. CDR3 DNA sequence: TGTGCCAGCAGTTACCCGGACATTCGCAATCAGCCCCAGCATTTT.

The CDR3: CASRQTSGSGNEQFF. CDR3 coding DNA: TGTGCCAGCAGACAGACTAGCGGGAGTGGCAATGAGCAGTTCTTC. This chain uses TRBV11-2 with TRBJ2-1; TRBD2 matches 12 bases. The V and J ends lost 6 bases and 6 bases, in that order; junction bases with no gene match: 6. This CDR3 has 15 residues. Germline assignment: CDR1 SGHAT and CDR2 FQNNGV. Full variable domain (outside the CDR3, taken from reference TRBV11-2 and TRBJ2-1): EAGVAQSPRYKIIEKRQSVAFWCNPISGHATLYWYQQILGQGPKLLIQFQNNGVVDDSQLPKDRFSAERLKGVDSTLKIQPAKLEDSAVYLCASRQTSGSGNEQFFGPGTRLTVL.

V usage is TRBV5-1 and J usage is TRBJ2-3; 11 bases are shared with TRBD2. Germline V CDR1 and CDR2: SGHRS, YFSETQ. This CDR3 has 16 amino acids. After removal of 2 bases from V and 0 bases from J, the junction contained 2 bases not matched to a gene. DNA of the CDR3: TGCGCCAGCAGCTTTTTAGCGGGAGGGAGCACAGATACGCAGTATTTT. Translated: CASSFLAGGSTDTQYF.

V gene TRBV7-2 combines with J gene TRBJ2-1, with 10 bases matching TRBD1. Germline values: CDR1 SGHTA, CDR2 FQGNSA. Losses at the gene ends were 1 base for V and 6 bases for J; bases not matched to a gene: 0. This CDR3 has 14 amino acids. CDR3 residues: CASSLGTGGNEQFF. CDR3 bases: TGTGCCAGCAGCTTAGGGACAGGGGGCAATGAGCAGTTCTTC.